This T cell receptor beta chain originates from a study of type 1 regulatory T cells. In the study overall: T-allo10 is an in vitro-generated, Tr1-enriched CD4 T cell product specific for alloantigen. General study findings and limits: Compared with non-Tr1 cells, Tr1 cells showed a narrower TCR repertoire.

One entry per CDR3 protein, called by TCRdb with MiXCR from the reads. The data hold about 71,000 distinct CDR3 sequences, with 20% observed a single time. Trimming pared 0 bases from V and 0 bases from J, leaving 11 bases between. CDR1 and CDR2 (germline): LGHNA, YSLEER. This CDR3 is 16 amino acids long. Ten or more counts support this clonotype. The antigen is undetermined. Sequences were obtained from cultured type 1 regulatory T (Tr1) cells, either the whole culture or a sorted fraction (not recorded which). The source of this sequence is a human donor in good health. The rearrangement links TRBV4-3 to TRBJ1-2; D remains ambiguous. CDR3 DNA sequence: TGCGCCAGCAGCCAAGATTGGGCAGCAGCTAACTATGGCTACACCTTC. Translated, it gives CASSQDWAAANYGYTF.